Listed here are 28 T cell receptor beta chains from one sample, sequenced in a study of identical twins. TCRdb re-analysed the 5' RACE reads in MiXCR, keeping a single row per CDR3 protein. This table has a few hundred thousand distinct CDR3 sequences, 13% to 15% appearing once. The same sample was also studied in work on yellow fever vaccine responses in identical twins.

Source material: CD4+ T cells sorted from blood. These receptors were taken from a woman between 18 and 30 years old in good health.

This chain connects TRBV5-1 to TRBJ2-1; 9 nucleotides align to TRBD1. CDR3 length equals 16 residues. V dropped 4 bases and J dropped 5; count of bases not matched to a gene: 10. Germline V gene lookup returns CDR1 SGHRS and CDR2 YFSETQ. CDR3 sequence: CASSLQGATWDNEQFF. The DNA of the CDR3 is TGCGCCAGCAGCCTACAGGGGGCTACGTGGGACAATGAGCAGTTCTTC. Combining the CDR3 with reference TRBV5-1 and TRBJ2-1 gives the whole variable domain KAGVTQTPRYLIKTRGQQVTLSCSPISGHRSVSWYQQTPGQGLQFLFEYFSETQRNKGNFPGRFSGRQFSNSRSEMNVSTLELGDSALYLCASSLQGATWDNEQFFGPGTRLTVL.

This clonotype was found many times. At one boundary the junction diverges from the germline segment, which might be a read error. The V and J genes are TRBV5-1 and TRBJ2-3; possibly TRBD2 for D (6 bases). CDR3 length equals 15 residues. CDR1 is SGHRS, CDR2 YFSETQ, per germline. The CDR3 DNA sequence: TGTGCCAGCAGCTTAGGCGGGACTAGCACAGATACGCAGTATTTT. It encodes CASSLGGTSTDTQYF.

This clonotype was observed a handful of times. The CDR3: CSAGRNRQETQYF. The CDR3, as DNA: TGCAGTGCTGGGAGGAACCGGCAAGAGACCCAGTACTTC. The gene calls are TRBV20-1 and TRBJ2-5; tentative D call: TRBD2 (6 bases). The length of the CDR3 is 13 residues. Trimming cost V 5 bases and J 2 bases, with 12 bases left between them. Germline loops: CDR1 DFQATT, CDR2 SNEGSKA (reference sequence).

This clonotype has more than one count but fewer than ten. The rearrangement joins TRBV5-1 to TRBJ2-3, with D perhaps TRBD2 (6 bases). Germline V gene lookup returns CDR1 SGHRS and CDR2 YFSETQ. Trimming stripped 4 bases from V and 3 bases from J, with 18 bases between. The CDR3 has 16 residues. The CDR3 bases are TGCGCCAGCAGCCCCGGGAGATCAAGGCTGACAGATACGCAGTATTTT. Translated: CASSPGRSRLTDTQYF.

This clonotype was seen many times. This sequence joins TRBV29-1 and TRBJ2-2; 9 bases match TRBD2. Trimming removed 6 bases from V and 5 bases from J; junction bases left unmatched: 7. Per germline, CDR1 SQVTM and CDR2 ANQGSEA. The CDR3 spans 14 residues. CDR3 in amino acids: CSVTGTSTTGELFF. As DNA, the CDR3 is TGCAGCGTGACCGGGACTAGCACGACCGGGGAGCTGTTTTTT.

This clonotype was detected ten times or more. The rearrangement uses TRBV5-1 and TRBJ2-1; 11 nucleotides align to TRBD2. Germline trimming cut 4 bases from V and 2 bases from J; bases unmatched to any gene: 2. The germline CDR1 and CDR2 sequences are SGHRS and YFSETQ. The CDR3 covers 15 residues. In DNA, the CDR3 is TGCGCCAGCAGCATGGGACTAGCGGCCTACAATGAGCAGTTCTTC. It specifies CASSMGLAAYNEQFF.

DNA for the CDR3: TGCAGCGGCCGACTAGCGGGAGGGAACTACAATGAGCAGTTCTTC. This translates into CSGRLAGGNYNEQFF. The chain links TRBV29-1 to TRBJ2-1; TRBD2 agrees at 14 bases. V was clipped by 7 bases and J by 3 bases; unmatched bases: 5. CDR1 is SQVTM and CDR2 is ANQGSEA in the germline V gene. The CDR3 totals 15 residues.

This clonotype has just a few counts. The chain employs TRBV7-9 and TRBJ1-2; D perhaps matches TRBD1 (5 bases). The germline CDR1 and CDR2 sequences are SEHNR and FQNEAQ (reference sequence). V lost 1 base and J lost 8, with 5 bases in between. The CDR3 spans 11 residues. CDR3 coding DNA: TGTGCCAGCAGCTTAGAGGGGGGCTACACCTTC. This translates into CASSLEGGYTF.

This clonotype has a handful of counts. The V call is TRBV28, the J call TRBJ2-5, with 8 bases fitting TRBD2. Germline V gene data show CDR1 as MDHEN and CDR2 as SYDVKM. The length of the CDR3 is 15 residues. Trimming at V came to 1 base and at J to 2 bases, leaving 3 bases not matched to a gene. The CDR3 loop is CASSLFSGGQETQYF. The CDR3 DNA follows: TGTGCCAGCAGTTTATTCAGCGGGGGACAAGAGACCCAGTACTTC.

This rearrangement joins TRBV15 to TRBJ2-2; 12 nucleotides align to TRBD2. The V and J ends lost 7 bases and 7 bases, in that order; junction bases with no gene match: 4. This CDR3 spans 14 amino acids. The germline gives CDR1 LNHNV, CDR2 YYDKDF (reference sequence). CDR3 region: CATNPGLAGGELFF. As DNA, the CDR3 is TGTGCCACCAATCCGGGACTAGCGGGCGGGGAGCTGTTTTTT.

The sample holds a few counts of this clonotype. This chain joins TRBV6-5 and TRBJ2-5; the D gene is possibly TRBD1 (6 bases). V was pared by 2 bases and J by 0 bases, with 10 bases between. Germline V gene data show CDR1 as MNHEY and CDR2 as SVGAGI. The CDR3 loop spans 15 amino acids. CDR3: CASSYQRDNQETQYF. In DNA form, the CDR3 reads TGTGCCAGCAGTTACCAGAGGGACAACCAAGAGACCCAGTACTTC.

The chain combines TRBV20-1 with TRBJ2-4, with a possible D match to TRBD2 (5 bases). Germline V gene sequence: CDR1 DFQATT, CDR2 SNEGSKA (reference sequence). This CDR3 is 17 amino acids long. Trimming left V 0 bases short and J 0 bases short, with 15 bases between. The CDR3 here is CSARDANRLIAKNIQYF. The CDR3 bases are TGCAGTGCTAGAGATGCCAACAGACTAATAGCCAAAAACATTCAGTACTTC.

J is TRBJ2-1 and V is TRBV7-6; the D gene is possibly TRBD2 (7 bases). TRBJ2-7 matches the DNA end more closely, so the J call is doubtful. The CDR3 extends over 16 amino acids. Germline-derived CDR1 and CDR2 are SGHVS and FNYEAQ. In nucleotides, the CDR3 is TGTGCCAGCAGCTTTACGGGGGGCCACTATTACGATGAGCAGTACTTC. Encoded protein: CASSFTGGHYYDEQYF.

The rearrangement links TRBV29-1 to TRBJ2-1, with D possibly TRBD1 on 5 matching bases. Germline CDR1 is SQVTM and CDR2 is ANQGSEA. The CDR3 is made up of 14 amino acids. The V end lost 2 bases, the J end lost 4 bases, and 12 bases lay between the germline ends. The CDR3 protein is CSVEIGALYNEQFF. The DNA of the CDR3 is TGCAGCGTTGAAATAGGGGCTCTTTACAATGAGCAGTTCTTC.

This clonotype appeared a few times. The rearrangement joins TRBV7-2 to TRBJ2-1, with D possibly matching TRBD1 (5 bases). The CDR3 contains 14 residues. Germline V gene sequence: CDR1 SGHTA, CDR2 FQGNSA. V lost 4 bases, J lost 1 base, and 8 bases lay in between. In DNA, the CDR3 is TGTGCCAGCAGCTCGCAGGGATCCTACAATGAGCAGTTCTTC. Amino acid sequence: CASSSQGSYNEQFF.

A few counts support this clonotype. The CDR3: CASSLVTETYEQYF. CDR3 nucleotides: TGCGCCAGCAGCTTGGTCACGGAAACCTACGAGCAGTACTTC. This rearrangement joins TRBV5-1 to TRBJ2-7; the D is unclear. Germline V gene data show CDR1 as SGHRS and CDR2 as YFSETQ. The CDR3 totals 14 residues. Trimming cost V 0 bases and J 2 bases, with 9 bases left between them.

This clonotype was observed a few times. This rearrangement joins TRBV11-2 to TRBJ1-1; D ambiguous. Germline V gene sequence: CDR1 SGHAT, CDR2 FQNNGV. This CDR3 is built from 15 residues. The ends were cut back, 2 bases at V and 0 bases at J, with 10 bases in the middle. The CDR3 DNA follows: TGTGCCAGCAGCTTACGGTCCCTCATGAACACTGAAGCTTTCTTT. Its protein is CASSLRSLMNTEAFF.

The chain joins TRBV6-1 to TRBJ2-2; 9 bases fit TRBD1. The ends lost 7 bases at V and 8 bases at J; junction bases unmatched: 17. The V gene's germline CDR1 is MNHNS and CDR2 SASEGT. The CDR3 length is 17 residues. CDR3 nucleotide sequence: TGTGCCAGCAAGGCACAGGGGGCAGGGACTCCGGGAGGGGAGCTGTTTTTT. It codes for CASKAQGAGTPGGELFF.

This clonotype was picked up a small number of times. The CDR3 loop is CARQVGLSSYEQYF. The DNA for the CDR3 is TGTGCCAGACAAGTCGGGTTGAGCTCCTACGAGCAGTACTTC. The chain couples TRBV2 to TRBJ2-7; D ambiguous. The germline V gene encodes CDR1 SNHLY and CDR2 FYNNEI. The CDR3 sequence is 14 residues long. V dropped 9 bases and J dropped 0 bases, with 15 bases sitting between them. Variable domain in full (rest from reference TRBV2 and TRBJ2-7): EPEVTQTPSHQVTQMGQEVILRCVPISNHLYFYWYRQILGQKVEFLVSFYNNEISEKSEIFDDQFSVERPDGSNFTLKIRSTKLEDSAMYFCARQVGLSSYEQYFGPGTRLTVT.

This clonotype has more than one count but fewer than ten. This chain links TRBV29-1 with TRBJ1-2, with D perhaps matching TRBD1 (5 bases). The CDR3 extends over 13 amino acids. Trimming shortened V by 6 bases and J by 5 bases, and 16 bases separated the two germline ends. The germline gives CDR1 SQVTM, CDR2 ANQGSEA. The CDR3 here is CSVHGGVEYGYTF. The CDR3 DNA follows: TGCAGCGTGCATGGGGGTGTTGAGTATGGCTACACCTTC.

This rearrangement joins TRBV12-3 or TRBV12-4 to TRBJ2-1, with 9 bases fitting TRBD2. V shed 2 bases and J 3 bases; nucleotides not matched to a gene: 8. The CDR3 sequence is 17 residues long. CDR3 DNA sequence: TGTGCCAGCAGTTTAAGAGAGCGGGGGGCCATCTACAATGAGCAGTTCTTC. It specifies CASSLRERGAIYNEQFF.

The chain couples TRBV2 to TRBJ1-3, with 7 nucleotides matching TRBD1. V was pared by 5 bases and J by 1 base, with 5 bases of the junction left unmatched. Germline V CDR1 and CDR2: SNHLY, FYNNEI. This CDR3 is 15 amino acids long. In nucleotides, the CDR3 is TGTGCCAGCAGTCCCGGGACAGCTTCTGGAAACACCATATATTTT. It is translated as CASSPGTASGNTIYF. Filled out from reference TRBV2 and TRBJ1-3, the complete variable domain reads EPEVTQTPSHQVTQMGQEVILRCVPISNHLYFYWYRQILGQKVEFLVSFYNNEISEKSEIFDDQFSVERPDGSNFTLKIRSTKLEDSAMYFCASSPGTASGNTIYFGEGSWLTVV.

The CDR3 loop reads CASSTPLAGGLYNEQFF. The DNA for the CDR3 is TGTGCCAGCAGTACCCCCCTAGCGGGGGGTCTCTACAATGAGCAGTTCTTC. This rearrangement joins TRBV6-1 to TRBJ2-1; 11 bases fit TRBD2. CDR1 MNHNS and CDR2 SASEGT come from the germline V gene. V trimming: 5 bases; J trimming: 3 bases; junction bases outside the gene matches: 9. CDR3 length equals 17 residues.

This clonotype was observed a handful of times. The rearrangement joins TRBV5-6 to TRBJ1-4; D possibly corresponds to TRBD1 (5 bases). This CDR3 contains 14 residues. Germline CDR1 reads SGHDT; CDR2 reads YYEEEE. Trimming took 2 bases from V and 8 from J, leaving 13 bases between them. As DNA, the CDR3 is TGTGCCAGCAGCTTTCGGGGGTCAGGGGAAAAACTGTTTTTT. Translated, it gives CASSFRGSGEKLFF.

The gene calls are TRBV28 and TRBJ1-5; D possibly corresponds to TRBD1 (6 bases). This CDR3 is 12 amino acids long. Trimming pared 9 bases from V and 7 bases from J, leaving 13 bases between. Looked up from germline, CDR1 is MDHEN and CDR2 is SYDVKM. The CDR3 protein is CASLQGSQPQHF. The CDR3 region has the DNA TGTGCCAGTCTACAGGGAAGCCAGCCCCAGCATTTT.

V usage is TRBV7-2 and J usage is TRBJ2-3, with D hard to call. Germline V gene data show CDR1 as SGHTA and CDR2 as FQGNSA. The CDR3 sequence is 15 residues long. V was pared by 9 bases and J by 6 bases, with 22 bases between. The CDR3 DNA reads as TGTGCCAGTACCCGGGCCCCCCAGACTGGGGATACGCAGTATTTT. Its translation: CASTRAPQTGDTQYF. Variable domain in full (rest from reference TRBV7-2 and TRBJ2-3): GAGVSQSPSNKVTEKGKDVELRCDPISGHTALYWYRQSLGQGLEFLIYFQGNSAPDKSGLPSDRFSAERTGGSVSTLTIQRTQQEDSAVYLCASTRAPQTGDTQYFGPGTRLTVL.

The sample holds many counts of this clonotype. V is TRBV5-1 and J is TRBJ2-1; 9 nucleotides match TRBD2. This CDR3 contains 14 residues. CDR1 is SGHRS and CDR2 is YFSETQ in the germline V gene. V was pared by 0 bases and J by 9 bases, with 4 bases of the junction left unmatched. As DNA, the CDR3 is TGCGCCAGCAGCTTGGGCCTAGCGGGGATTGAGCAGTTCTTC. As protein: CASSLGLAGIEQFF.

The chain carries TRBV25-1 and TRBJ2-2; 8 bases map to TRBD1. After removal of 5 bases from V and 0 bases from J, the junction contained 14 bases not matched to a gene. This CDR3 comprises 19 residues. Germline CDR1 MGHDK, CDR2 SYGVNS. As DNA, the CDR3 is TGTGCCAGCAGTCCGCGGTTATCACTGGACAGGGCGAACACCGGGGAGCTGTTTTTT. The encoded protein is CASSPRLSLDRANTGELFF.